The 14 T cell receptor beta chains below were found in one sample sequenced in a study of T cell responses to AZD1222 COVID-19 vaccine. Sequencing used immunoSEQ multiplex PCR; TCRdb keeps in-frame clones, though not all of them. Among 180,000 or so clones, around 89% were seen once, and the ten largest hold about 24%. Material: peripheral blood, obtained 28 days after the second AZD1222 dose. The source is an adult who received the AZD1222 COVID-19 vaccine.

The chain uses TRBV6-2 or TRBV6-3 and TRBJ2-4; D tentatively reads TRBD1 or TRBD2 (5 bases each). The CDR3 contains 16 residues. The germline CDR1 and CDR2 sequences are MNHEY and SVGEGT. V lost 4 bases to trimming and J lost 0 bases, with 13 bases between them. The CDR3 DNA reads TGTGCCAGCAGTTCCCCGGGGCGCTTAGCCAAAAACATTCAGTACTTC. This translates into CASSSPGRLAKNIQYF.

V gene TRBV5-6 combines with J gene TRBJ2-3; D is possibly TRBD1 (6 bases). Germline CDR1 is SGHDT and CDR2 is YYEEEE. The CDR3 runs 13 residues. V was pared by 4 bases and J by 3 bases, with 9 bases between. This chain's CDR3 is CASSVTGTDTQYF. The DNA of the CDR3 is TGTGCCAGCAGCGTTACAGGGACAGATACGCAGTATTTT.

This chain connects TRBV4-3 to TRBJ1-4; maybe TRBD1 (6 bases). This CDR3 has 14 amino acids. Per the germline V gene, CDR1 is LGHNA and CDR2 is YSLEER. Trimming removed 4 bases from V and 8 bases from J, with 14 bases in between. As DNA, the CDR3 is TGCGCCAGCAGCCGGGTGGTGGGGGGCGAAAAACTGTTTTTT. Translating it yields CASSRVVGGEKLFF.

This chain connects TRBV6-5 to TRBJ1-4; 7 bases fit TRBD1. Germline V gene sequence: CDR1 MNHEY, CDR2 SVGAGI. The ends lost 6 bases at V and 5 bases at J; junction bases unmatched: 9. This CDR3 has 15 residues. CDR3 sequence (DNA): TGTGCCAGCAGCTCAGAACAGGGGTTAAATGAAAAACTGTTTTTT. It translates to CASSSEQGLNEKLFF.

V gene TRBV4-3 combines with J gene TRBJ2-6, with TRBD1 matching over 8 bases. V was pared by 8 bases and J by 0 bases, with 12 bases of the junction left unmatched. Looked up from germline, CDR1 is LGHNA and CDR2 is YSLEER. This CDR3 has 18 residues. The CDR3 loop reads CASSREDRGHSGANVLTF. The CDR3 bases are TGCGCCAGCTCCCGGGAAGACAGGGGACACTCTGGGGCCAACGTCCTGACTTTC.

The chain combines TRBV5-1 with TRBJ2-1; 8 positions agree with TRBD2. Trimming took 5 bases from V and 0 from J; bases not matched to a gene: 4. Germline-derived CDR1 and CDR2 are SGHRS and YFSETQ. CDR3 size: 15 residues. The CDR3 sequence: CASRPGTSSYNEQFF. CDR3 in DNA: TGCGCCAGCAGACCGGGGACTAGCTCCTACAATGAGCAGTTCTTC.

The CDR3 DNA reads as TGCAGCGTTGCCAACAGGGAGGGAACCTACGAGCAGTACTTC. This codes for CSVANREGTYEQYF. This rearrangement joins TRBV29-1 to TRBJ2-7, with D perhaps matching TRBD2 (7 bases). This CDR3 is built from 14 residues. The germline CDR1 and CDR2 sequences are SQVTM and ANQGSEA. The V end was cut by 4 bases, the J end by 2 bases, with 15 bases between.

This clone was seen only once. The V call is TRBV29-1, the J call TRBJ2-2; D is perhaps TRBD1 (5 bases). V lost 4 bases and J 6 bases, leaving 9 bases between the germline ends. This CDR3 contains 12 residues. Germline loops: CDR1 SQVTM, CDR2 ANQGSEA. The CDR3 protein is CSVVGASGELFF. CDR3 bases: TGCAGCGTTGTAGGGGCTTCCGGGGAGCTGTTTTTT.

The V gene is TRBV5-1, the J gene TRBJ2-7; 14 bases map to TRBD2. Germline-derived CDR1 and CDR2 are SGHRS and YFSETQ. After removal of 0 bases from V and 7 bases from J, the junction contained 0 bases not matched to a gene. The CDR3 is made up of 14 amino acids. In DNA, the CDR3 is TGCGCCAGCAGCTTGGGGACTAGCGGGAGGGAGCAGTACTTC. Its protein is CASSLGTSGREQYF.

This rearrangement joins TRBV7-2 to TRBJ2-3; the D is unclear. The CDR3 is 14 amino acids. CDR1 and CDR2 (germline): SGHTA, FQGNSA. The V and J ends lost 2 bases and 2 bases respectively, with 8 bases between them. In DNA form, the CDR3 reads TGTGCCAGCAGCTTAATCGCCCCCACAGATACGCAGTATTTT. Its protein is CASSLIAPTDTQYF.

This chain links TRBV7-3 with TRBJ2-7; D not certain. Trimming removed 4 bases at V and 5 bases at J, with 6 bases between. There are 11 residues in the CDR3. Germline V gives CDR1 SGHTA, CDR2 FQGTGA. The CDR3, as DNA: TGTGCCAGCAGCTCTGGGGACGAGCAGTACTTC. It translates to CASSSGDEQYF.

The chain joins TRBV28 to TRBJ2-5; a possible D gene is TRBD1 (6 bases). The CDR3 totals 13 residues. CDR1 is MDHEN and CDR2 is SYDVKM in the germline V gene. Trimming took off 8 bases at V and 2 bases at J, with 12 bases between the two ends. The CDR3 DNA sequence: TGTGCCAGCTGGACAGCGCCTCAAGAGACCCAGTACTTC. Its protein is CASWTAPQETQYF.

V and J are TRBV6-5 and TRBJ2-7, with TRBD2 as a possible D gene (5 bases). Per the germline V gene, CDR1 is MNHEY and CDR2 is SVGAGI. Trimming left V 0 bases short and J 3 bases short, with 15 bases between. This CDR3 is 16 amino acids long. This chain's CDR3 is CASSYSVEGEDYEQYF. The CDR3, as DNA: TGTGCCAGCAGTTACTCCGTTGAGGGTGAAGACTACGAGCAGTACTTC.

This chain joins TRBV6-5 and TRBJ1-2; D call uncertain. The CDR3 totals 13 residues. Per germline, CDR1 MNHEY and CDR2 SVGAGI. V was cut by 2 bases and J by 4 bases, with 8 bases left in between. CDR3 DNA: TGTGCCAGCAGTTACGTGGGGAGCTATGGCTACACCTTC. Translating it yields CASSYVGSYGYTF.